This T cell receptor beta chain was found in a study of shared clonotypes between healthy human individuals. Whole-study context: Donor ages ranged 18 to 49 years: a couple of women, a few men.

CD8 cells regarded as naive lacked CD45RO, were positively chosen for CCR7, and omitted terminally differentiated effector memory CD45RA+ cells. Profiled with immunoSEQ multiplex PCR; TCRdb holds only in-frame clones, not every one. This sample carries about 700,000 clones, 92% of them seen once, and the ten largest clones take more than 20%. V lost 0 bases to trimming and J lost 1 base, with 6 bases between them. The CDR3 contains 15 residues. Sequences were obtained from naive CD8+ T cells sorted from blood. The source is a man aged 25 to 40 in good health. The V gene is TRBV23-1, the J gene TRBJ2-2; D tentatively fits TRBD1 or TRBD2 (5 bases each). TRBV23-1 carries the ORF label, with uncertain function. The CDR3 spells CASSQSGENTGELFF. The CDR3, as DNA: TGCGCCAGCAGTCAATCGGGGGAGAACACCGGGGAGCTGTTTTTT.